This T cell receptor (beta chain) was identified during a study of blood T cell repertoires in COVID-19. About the research overall: Sites across the United States, Italy and Spain contributed samples from acute and convalescent COVID-19.

In the original analysis: Amplifying reference gene primers gave estimates of nucleated cell counts. The table came from immunoSEQ multiplex PCR; TCRdb's copy has only in-frame clones and leaves some out. V and J calls and clone size are given by that table; D and trimming were obtained from the DNA. The sample yields 97,000 or so clones, 82% seen once. Germline V gene lookup returns CDR1 SGHDN and CDR2 FVKESK. CDR3 length: 12 residues. Trimming took off 4 bases at V and 2 bases at J, with 5 bases between the two ends. This TCR was recovered from a man older than 75 with acute or convalescent COVID-19. Sequencing was done on a sample of peripheral blood. The chain recombines TRBV14 with TRBJ2-5; D call uncertain. The CDR3 DNA sequence: TGTGCCAGCAGCCGACAACAAGAGACCCAGTACTTC. Its translation: CASSRQQETQYF.